The TCR beta chain described here comes from a study of cytomegalovirus exposure and HLA in healthy donors. Study in general: Early released data had about 85 million unique TCRs, all coming from HLA-typed donors. Study-wide findings and caveats: TCR beta V segments were, for the most part, productive about 87% or about 30% of the time in an earlier analysis. A later analysis associated 15,000 or so TCR beta sequences with HLA alleles at a 0.05 false discovery rate. In vitro data verified three CMV-associated chains as specific for CMV antigens.

Primers included in the PCR were 60 Vbeta and 13 Jbeta primers. Sequencing was performed with immunoSEQ multiplex PCR; in TCRdb, only in-frame clones are kept and a portion is missing. The sample carries under 200,000 clones, 60% to 85% recorded once. The ends lost 4 bases at V and 6 bases at J; junction bases unmatched: 3. CDR3 length: 13 residues. From germline, CDR1 is SQVTM and CDR2 ANQGSEA. Notes on this clone: Its cognate antigen is unknown.

The chain recombines TRBV29-1 with TRBJ2-2; 9 nucleotides line up with TRBD1. Source material: PBMCs. The source is a woman between 50 and 59 years old in good health and CMV-seropositive. The CDR3 region has the DNA TGCAGCGTTGTACAGGGGGCTGCCGGGGAGCTGTTTTTT. Protein product: CSVVQGAAGELFF.